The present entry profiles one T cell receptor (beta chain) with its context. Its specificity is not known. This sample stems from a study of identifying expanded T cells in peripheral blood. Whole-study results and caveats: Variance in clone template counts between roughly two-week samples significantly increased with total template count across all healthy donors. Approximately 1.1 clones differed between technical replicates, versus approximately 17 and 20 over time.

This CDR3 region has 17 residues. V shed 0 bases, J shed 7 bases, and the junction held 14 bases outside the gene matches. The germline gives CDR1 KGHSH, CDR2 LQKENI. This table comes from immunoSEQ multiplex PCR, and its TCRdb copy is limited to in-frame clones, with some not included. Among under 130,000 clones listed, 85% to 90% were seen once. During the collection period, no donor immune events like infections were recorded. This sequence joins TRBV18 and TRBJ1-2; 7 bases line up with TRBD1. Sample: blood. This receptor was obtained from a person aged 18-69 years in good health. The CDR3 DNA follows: TGTGCCAGCTCACCACCGGGTACAGGGGCACACGGGGGTGGCTACACCTTC. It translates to CASSPPGTGAHGGGYTF.